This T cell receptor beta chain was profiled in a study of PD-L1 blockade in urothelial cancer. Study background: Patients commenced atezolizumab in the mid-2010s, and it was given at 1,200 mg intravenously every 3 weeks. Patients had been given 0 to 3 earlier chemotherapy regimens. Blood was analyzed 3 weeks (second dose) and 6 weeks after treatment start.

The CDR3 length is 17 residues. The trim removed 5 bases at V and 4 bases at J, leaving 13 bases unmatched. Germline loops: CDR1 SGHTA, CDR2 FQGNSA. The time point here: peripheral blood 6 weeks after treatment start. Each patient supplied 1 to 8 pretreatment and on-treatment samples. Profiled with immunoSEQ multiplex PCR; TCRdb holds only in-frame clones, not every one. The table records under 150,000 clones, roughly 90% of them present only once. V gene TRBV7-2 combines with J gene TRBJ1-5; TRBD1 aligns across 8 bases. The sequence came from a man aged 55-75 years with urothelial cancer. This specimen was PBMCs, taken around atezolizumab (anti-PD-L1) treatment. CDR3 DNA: TGTGCCAGCAGCCTTGGGGACAGGTTGGTGGGAAATCAGCCCCAGCATTTT. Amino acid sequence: CASSLGDRLVGNQPQHF.